These 26 T cell receptor beta chains were sequenced from one sample in a study of molecular identifiers for immune sequencing clone quantification. MiXCR, run by TCRdb on the PCR reads, gives a single entry per CDR3 protein. The table records more than 250,000 distinct CDR3 sequences, about 22% of them present only once. The source material was naive CD8+ T cells from blood, with Jurkat cell RNA spiked in. Stated subset: FACS-sorted CD8+CD4-CCR7+CD45RA+ naive T cells. The receptors were sampled from a human donor in good health. Some libraries in this study had Jurkat cell RNA spiked in.

This clonotype has at least ten counts. This chain links TRBV12-3 or TRBV12-4 with TRBJ2-7, with 15 bases that match TRBD2. With V trimmed by 6 bases and J by 7 bases, 4 bases remained unmatched. This CDR3 is built from 14 residues. The CDR3 reads CASRPGLAGGEQYF. As DNA, the CDR3 is TGTGCCAGCAGGCCGGGACTAGCGGGAGGTGAGCAGTACTTC.

This chain joins TRBV12-3 or TRBV12-4 and TRBJ2-3; D is ambiguous. This CDR3 has 13 amino acids. Trimming took off 8 bases at V and 0 bases at J, with 9 bases between the two ends. CDR3 in DNA: TGTGCCAGCGCCCAATTAAGCACAGATACGCAGTATTTT. It is translated as CASAQLSTDTQYF.

Comments on this clonotype: At one of its ends the junction is not consistent with the germline gene, which may arise from a read error. The chain employs TRBV28 and TRBJ2-5; D unclear. Germline V gene lookup returns CDR1 MDHEN and CDR2 SYDVKM. The CDR3 spans 16 residues. CDR3 region: CDSSFSGFEVQETQYF. Written as DNA, the CDR3 is TGTGACAGCAGTTTTTCCGGCTTTGAGGTACAAGAGACCCAGTACTTC.

This clonotype was recorded at least ten times. The chain recombines TRBV20-1 with TRBJ1-1; no reliable D call. Germline CDR1 reads DFQATT; CDR2 reads SNEGSKA (reference sequence). The CDR3 is 11 residues long. Trimming took 2 bases from V and 4 from J, leaving 5 bases between them. CDR3 region: CSARRFTEAFF. The CDR3 DNA sequence: TGCAGTGCTAGACGATTCACTGAAGCTTTCTTT.

This clonotype was observed many times. J is TRBJ2-3 and V is TRBV7-2; the D gene is possibly TRBD2 (6 bases). CDR1 is SGHTA, CDR2 FQGNSA, per germline. This CDR3 contains 14 residues. The V end lost 11 bases, the J end lost 5 bases, and 20 bases lay between the germline ends. The CDR3 sequence is CAGLGTATRDTQYF. The CDR3 DNA reads TGTGCCGGCCTCGGGACGGCGACTAGAGATACGCAGTATTTT. Looking up the rest from reference TRBV7-2 and TRBJ2-3 gives the full variable domain: GAGVSQSPSNKVTEKGKDVELRCDPISGHTALYWYRQSLGQGLEFLIYFQGNSAPDKSGLPSDRFSAERTGGSVSTLTIQRTQQEDSAVYLCAGLGTATRDTQYFGPGTRLTVL.

This clonotype was detected ten times or more. The V gene is TRBV13, the J gene TRBJ2-7; 8 bases fit TRBD2. In germline, CDR1 is PRHDT, CDR2 FYEKMQ (reference sequence). After removal of 5 bases from V and 4 bases from J, the junction contained 10 bases not matched to a gene. The CDR3 runs to 15 residues. In nucleotides, the CDR3 is TGTGCCAGCAGCCTCCAGCTGAGCGGGGGTTACGAGCAGTACTTC. It codes for CASSLQLSGGYEQYF. Full variable domain (remainder filled in from reference TRBV13 and TRBJ2-7): AAGVIQSPRHLIKEKRETATLKCYPIPRHDTVYWYQQGPGQDPQFLISFYEKMQSDKGSIPDRFSAQQFSDYHSELNMSSLELGDSALYFCASSLQLSGGYEQYFGPGTRLTVT.

This clonotype was picked up many times. The DNA of the CDR3 is TGTGCCAGCAGTTGGTCCATGACAGGGGCCACTGAAGCTTTCTTT. This translates into CASSWSMTGATEAFF. The V gene is TRBV27, the J gene TRBJ1-1; 8 bases are shared with TRBD1. Germline lookup yields CDR1 MNHEY and CDR2 SMNVEV (reference sequence). The junction had 8 bases not matched to a gene; V was cut back by 4 bases and J by 4 bases. The CDR3 runs to 15 residues.

This clonotype was picked up a small number of times. This chain connects TRBV19 to TRBJ1-1, with a possible D match to TRBD1 (5 bases). The V end lost 3 bases, the J end lost 7 bases, and 9 bases lay between the germline ends. CDR1 and CDR2 (germline): LNHDA, SQIVND (reference sequence). The CDR3 runs to 12 residues. The CDR3 is CASSIGAVEAFF. Here the CDR3 DNA reads TGTGCCAGTAGTATTGGGGCGGTTGAAGCTTTCTTT.

This clonotype has a handful of counts. J is TRBJ2-1 and V is TRBV7-9; D tentatively reads TRBD1 or TRBD2 (6 bases each). Germline V gene lookup returns CDR1 SEHNR and CDR2 FQNEAQ (reference sequence). V was trimmed by 7 bases and J by 5 bases, leaving 15 bases between them. The CDR3 totals 14 residues. The CDR3 region is CASTPWGAHNEQFF. The DNA of the CDR3 is TGTGCCAGCACCCCCTGGGGGGCCCACAATGAGCAGTTCTTC.

In its sample, this clonotype was seen once. This clone may be a read error of a much larger clone one base away. The chain links TRBV4-1 to TRBJ2-1; D perhaps matches TRBD1 (6 bases). The CDR3 runs to 17 residues. In germline, CDR1 is MGHRA, CDR2 YSYEKL. This chain's CDR3 is CASSQAHRASSYNEQLF. CDR3 nucleotide sequence: TGCGCCAGCAGCCAAGCCCACAGGGCCAGCTCCTACAATGAGCAGCTCTTC.

This clonotype has a count of ten or more. CDR3 bases: TGCAGCGTTGAGGGGCTAGCGGGGCCTTCGAGCGAGCAGTACTTC. Protein: CSVEGLAGPSSEQYF. V is TRBV29-1 and J is TRBJ2-7, with TRBD2 matching 9 bases. Germline-derived CDR1 and CDR2 are SQVTM and ANQGSEA. The ends lost 3 bases at V and 6 bases at J; junction bases unmatched: 12. The CDR3 runs 15 residues.

This clonotype was seen a handful of times. This chain links TRBV27 with TRBJ2-3; D is possibly TRBD2 (6 bases). The CDR3 loop spans 14 amino acids. V was trimmed by 7 bases and J by 3 bases, leaving 14 bases between them. The germline gives CDR1 MNHEY, CDR2 SMNVEV (reference sequence). CDR3 loop: CASTGDSGTDTQYF. CDR3 sequence (DNA): TGTGCCAGCACTGGGGACTCAGGGACAGATACGCAGTATTTT.

Comment on this clonotype: At one end the junction does not follow the germline gene, possibly because of a read error. The chain is built from TRBV15 and TRBJ1-1; maybe TRBD1 (5 bases). Germline loops: CDR1 LNHNV, CDR2 YYDKDF (reference sequence). This CDR3 has 15 amino acids. CDR3 in DNA: TGTGTCACCAGCGCAGGGCGGGAAATGAACACTGAAGCTTTCTTT. It specifies CVTSAGREMNTEAFF.

This clonotype showed up many times. The CDR3 DNA reads TGTGCCAGCAGTGAGATTTACGAGCAGTACTTC. It specifies CASSEIYEQYF. This chain connects TRBV6-1 to TRBJ2-7; no clear D gene. Germline lookup yields CDR1 MNHNS and CDR2 SASEGT. V lost 3 bases, J lost 4 bases, and 4 bases lay in between. There are 11 residues in the CDR3.

Note on this clonotype: Being one base from a much bigger clone, this may be a read error. The CDR3 reads CASKGGSGNTTYF. The CDR3 DNA follows: TGTGCCAGTAAGGGAGGCTCTGGAAACACCACATATTTT. This chain uses TRBV9 with TRBJ1-3; D not certain. The CDR3 is 13 residues long. Germline assignment: CDR1 SGDLS and CDR2 YYNGEE.

As to this clonotype: This sequence may be a read error, since a much larger clone differs from it by one base. The CDR3 DNA is TGCGCCAGCAGCTTGGTGACAGATGCTGACCAAGAGACCCAGCACTTC. Protein sequence: CASSLVTDADQETQHF. This sequence joins TRBV5-1 and TRBJ2-5; D might be TRBD1 (5 bases). Germline CDR1 and CDR2: SGHRS and YFSETQ. The CDR3 spans 16 residues. Drawing the rest from reference TRBV5-1 and TRBJ2-5, the complete variable domain is KAGVTQTPRYLIKTRGQQVTLSCSPISGHRSVSWYQQTPGQGLQFLFEYFSETQRNKGNFPGRFSGRQFSNSRSEMNVSTLELGDSALYLCASSLVTDADQETQHFGPGTRLLVL.

This clonotype came up many times. CDR3 sequence reads: CASSLINQPQHF. The CDR3 DNA reads TGTGCCAGCAGTTTGATTAATCAGCCCCAGCATTTT. V is TRBV28 and J is TRBJ1-5; D is unresolved. This CDR3 contains 12 residues. Trimming removed 3 bases from V and 4 bases from J, with 4 bases in between. Germline V gives CDR1 MDHEN, CDR2 SYDVKM.

This chain joins TRBV16 and TRBJ2-7, with D maybe TRBD1 (6 bases). Germline-derived CDR1 and CDR2 are KGHSY and FQNENV. Trimming removed 4 bases from V and 0 bases from J, with 13 bases in between. The CDR3 is 15 amino acids. CDR3 amino acids: CASSPTGPYSYEQYF. The CDR3 DNA sequence: TGTGCCAGCAGCCCTACAGGGCCCTACTCCTACGAGCAGTACTTC.

This clonotype occurred many times. The chain is built from TRBV19 and TRBJ2-1; 7 bases align to TRBD1. The J segment lost 3 bases and the V segment lost 7 bases, leaving 6 bases of the junction unmatched. From germline, CDR1 is LNHDA and CDR2 SQIVND (reference sequence). The CDR3 has 14 residues. The CDR3 DNA follows: TGTGCCAGTAACCCCGGGACAGACTACAATGAGCAGTTCTTC. Its protein product is CASNPGTDYNEQFF.

This clonotype came up many times. V is TRBV12-3 or TRBV12-4 and J is TRBJ1-1; no reliable D call. This CDR3 has 14 amino acids. Trimming left V 6 bases short and J 0 bases short, with 11 bases between. The CDR3 reads CASSLVGLNTEAFF. CDR3 DNA sequence: TGTGCCAGCAGCTTGGTTGGTTTGAACACTGAAGCTTTCTTT.

This clonotype was observed at least ten times. V gene TRBV12-3 or TRBV12-4 combines with J gene TRBJ1-1; D gene ambiguous. Trimming left V 1 base short and J 6 bases short, with 15 bases between. CDR3 length: 15 residues. The DNA for the CDR3 is TGTGCCAGCAGTTTAGGTCCTCCCCCTGGGGCTGAAGCTTTCTTT. Translating it yields CASSLGPPPGAEAFF.

This clonotype was detected a few times. Being one base from a much bigger clone, this may be a read error. The CDR3 region is CASSSPTGTDTQYF. The CDR3 DNA follows: TGTGCCAGCAGTTCCCCAACTGGGACAGATACGCAGTATTTT. The chain has TRBV27 and TRBJ2-3; the D is unclear. V shed 4 bases and J shed 3 bases, with 11 bases lying between them. CDR3 length: 14 residues. The germline V gene encodes CDR1 MNHEY and CDR2 SMNVEV (reference sequence).

This clonotype was detected many times. This chain links TRBV20-1 with TRBJ2-7; 7 nucleotides agree with TRBD1. The CDR3 length is 12 residues. Germline V gives CDR1 DFQATT, CDR2 SNEGSKA (reference sequence). J lost 3 bases, V lost 6 bases, and 5 bases had no gene match. The CDR3 sequence is CSAGDSNYEQYF. The CDR3 region has the DNA TGCAGTGCAGGGGACAGCAACTACGAGCAGTACTTC.

The CDR3 nucleotides read TGTGCCAGCGTCTTTGAGGACAGAAACGAGCAGTACTTC. Translation gives CASVFEDRNEQYF. V gene TRBV6-2 or TRBV6-3 combines with J gene TRBJ2-7, with D maybe TRBD1 (6 bases). The CDR3 totals 13 residues. Germline loops: CDR1 MNHEY, CDR2 SVGEGT. Trimming removed 8 bases at V and 5 bases at J, with 16 bases between.

This clonotype was detected ten times or more. This chain joins TRBV5-1 and TRBJ2-4; D possibly corresponds to TRBD2 (5 bases). The germline V gene has CDR1 SGHRS and CDR2 YFSETQ. The CDR3 is 17 residues long. Trimming stripped 3 bases from V and 0 bases from J, with 16 bases between. The CDR3 loop is CASSSFGEGIAKNIQYF. The CDR3 DNA is TGCGCCAGCAGCTCGTTCGGTGAGGGCATAGCCAAAAACATTCAGTACTTC. Based on the CDR3 plus reference TRBV5-1 and TRBJ2-4, the full variable domain is KAGVTQTPRYLIKTRGQQVTLSCSPISGHRSVSWYQQTPGQGLQFLFEYFSETQRNKGNFPGRFSGRQFSNSRSEMNVSTLELGDSALYLCASSSFGEGIAKNIQYFGAGTRLSVL.

As to this clonotype: One junction end does not reproduce the germline sequence, and a read error may be involved. V gene TRBV20-1 combines with J gene TRBJ1-1, with D perhaps matching TRBD1 (5 bases). CDR3 length: 17 amino acids. Germline lookup yields CDR1 DFQATT and CDR2 SNEGSKA (reference sequence). The DNA for the CDR3 is TGCAGTGCTAGAGATGAACCAGGGCAAACTATGAACACTGTAGCTTTCTTT. Protein sequence: CSARDEPGQTMNTVAFF.